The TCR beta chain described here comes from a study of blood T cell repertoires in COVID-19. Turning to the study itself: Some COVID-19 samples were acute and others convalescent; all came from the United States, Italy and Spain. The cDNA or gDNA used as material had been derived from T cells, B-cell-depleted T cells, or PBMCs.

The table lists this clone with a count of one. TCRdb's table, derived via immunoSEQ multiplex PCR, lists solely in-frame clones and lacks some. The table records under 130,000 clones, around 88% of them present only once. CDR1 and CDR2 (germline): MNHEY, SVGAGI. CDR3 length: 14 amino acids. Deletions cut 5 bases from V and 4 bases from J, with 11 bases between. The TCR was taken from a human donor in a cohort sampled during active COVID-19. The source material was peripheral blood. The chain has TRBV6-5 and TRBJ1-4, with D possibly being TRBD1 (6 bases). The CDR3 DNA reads TGTGCCAGCAGTACTCGACAGGATAATGAAAAACTGTTTTTT. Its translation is CASSTRQDNEKLFF.